Sequencing of this T cell receptor (beta chain) was carried out in a study of control samples from healthy donors and cancer patients. Sequencing used immunoSEQ multiplex PCR; TCRdb keeps in-frame clones, though not all of them. The table records about 180,000 clones, more than 80% of them present only once. CDR3 length: 15 amino acids. The germline CDR1 and CDR2 sequences are LNHDA and SQIVND (reference sequence). V lost 5 bases and J lost 2, with 15 bases in between. V is TRBV19 and J is TRBJ1-2; no clear D. This clonotype was obtained from a man aged 25 to 40 in good health. Sequenced input: blood. CDR3 sequence reads: CASSDLGPGNYGYTF. CDR3 nucleotide sequence: TGTGCCAGTAGTGATCTAGGGCCGGGGAACTATGGCTACACCTTC.